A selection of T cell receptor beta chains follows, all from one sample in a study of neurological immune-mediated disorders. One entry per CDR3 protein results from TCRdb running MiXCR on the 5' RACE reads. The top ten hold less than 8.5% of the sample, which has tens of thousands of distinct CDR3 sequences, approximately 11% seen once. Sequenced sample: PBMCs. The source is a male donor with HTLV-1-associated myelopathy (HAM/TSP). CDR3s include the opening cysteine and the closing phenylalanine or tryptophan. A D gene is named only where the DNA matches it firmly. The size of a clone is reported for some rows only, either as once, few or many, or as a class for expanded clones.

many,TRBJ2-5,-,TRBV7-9,CASSTEGGQAETQYF,TGTGCCAGCAGTACCGAGGGGGGGCAAGCAGAGACCCAGTACTTC
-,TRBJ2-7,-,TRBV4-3,CASSQVVAGGYDQYF,TGCGCCAGCAGCCAAGTGGTGGCAGGGGGGTACGATCAGTACTTC
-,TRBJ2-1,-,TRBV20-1,CSVERSREQFF,TGCAGTGTCGAGCGGTCCCGTGAGCAGTTCTTC
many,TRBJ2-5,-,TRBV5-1,CASSLSGETQYF,TGCGCCAGCAGCCTCTCGGGGGAGACCCAGTACTTC
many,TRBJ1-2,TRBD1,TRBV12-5,CASGLGQGAFGYTF,TGTGCTAGTGGTTTGGGACAGGGGGCTTTTGGCTACACCTTC
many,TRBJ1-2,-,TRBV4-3,CASSQEYGSLRGYTF,TGCGCCAGCAGCCAAGAATACGGGTCGTTGCGTGGCTACACCTTC
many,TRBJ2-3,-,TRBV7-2,CASSPRWGADTQYF,TGTGCCAGCAGCCCTAGATGGGGCGCAGATACGCAGTATTTT
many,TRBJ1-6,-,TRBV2,CASRGDSPLHF,TGTGCCAGCAGGGGAGATTCACCCCTCCACTTT
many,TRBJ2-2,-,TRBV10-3,CAITGSANTGELFF,TGTGCCATCACGGGTTCAGCGAACACCGGGGAGCTGTTTTTT
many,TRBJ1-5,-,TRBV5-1,CASSLDGGQGQPQHF,TGCGCCAGCAGCTTGGATGGGGGGCAGGGTCAGCCCCAGCATTTT
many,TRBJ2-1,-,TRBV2,CASTEGGLTFF,TGTGCCAGCACCGAGGGAGGTCTTACGTTCTTC
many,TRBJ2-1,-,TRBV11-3,CASSLGGDAYNEQFF,TGTGCCAGCAGCTTAGGTGGGGACGCCTACAATGAGCAGTTCTTC
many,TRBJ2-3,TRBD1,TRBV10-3,CAIAVPTGETDTQYF,TGTGCCATCGCGGTACCAACAGGGGAAACAGATACGCAGTATTTT
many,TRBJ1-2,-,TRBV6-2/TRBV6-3,CASRQLGQGYTF,TGTGCCAGTCGTCAACTCGGACAGGGCTACACCTTC
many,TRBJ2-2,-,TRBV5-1,CASSLELSNTGELFF,TGCGCCAGCAGCTTGGAGCTCTCGAACACCGGGGAGCTGTTTTTT
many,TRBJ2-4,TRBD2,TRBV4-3,CASSEASGGLAKNIQYF,TGCGCCAGCAGCGAGGCTAGCGGGGGTCTAGCCAAAAACATTCAGTACTTC
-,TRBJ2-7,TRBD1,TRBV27,CASRRQGHAGYEQYF,TGTGCCAGCAGAAGACAGGGCCACGCAGGCTACGAGCAGTACTTC
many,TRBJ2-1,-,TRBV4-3,CASSQGLALSSYNEQFF,TGCGCCAGCAGCCAAGGACTGGCCTTAAGCTCCTACAATGAGCAGTTCTTC
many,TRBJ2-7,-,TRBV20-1,CSARGRKGGSYEQYF,TGCAGTGCTAGAGGACGGAAAGGGGGTTCCTACGAGCAGTACTTC
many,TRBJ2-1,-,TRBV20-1,CSARGLGGSYNEQFF,TGCAGTGCTAGAGGTCTGGGGGGCTCCTACAATGAGCAGTTCTTC
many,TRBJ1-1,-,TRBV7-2,CASSLAQRGEAFF,TGTGCCAGCAGCTTAGCGCAGAGGGGTGAAGCTTTCTTT
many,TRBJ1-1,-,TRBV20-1,CSANPPADTEAFF,TGCAGTGCTAACCCCCCGGCTGACACTGAAGCTTTCTTT
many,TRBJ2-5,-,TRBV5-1,CASSSALAIETQYF,TGCGCCAGCAGCTCGGCGCTAGCGATTGAGACCCAGTACTTC
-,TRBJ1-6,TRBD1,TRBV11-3,CASSFYRGGSPLHF,TGTGCCAGCAGCTTCTACAGGGGGGGCTCGCCCCTCCACTTT
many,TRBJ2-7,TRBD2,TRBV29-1,CSVEDGGYEQYF,TGCAGCGTTGAAGACGGGGGGTACGAGCAGTACTTC
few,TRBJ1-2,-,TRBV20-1,CSARDQGRIRGYTF,TGCAGTGCTAGAGATCAAGGTCGGATCCGAGGCTACACCTTC
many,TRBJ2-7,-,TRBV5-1,CASSLAGQSYEQYF,TGCGCCAGCAGCTTGGCCGGACAGTCCTACGAGCAGTACTTC
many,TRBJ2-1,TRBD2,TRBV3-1,CASSLLRGGYNEQFF,TGTGCCAGCAGCCTCCTTCGCGGGGGGTACAATGAGCAGTTCTTC
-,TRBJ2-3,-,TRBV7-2,CASSSKADTQYF,TGTGCCAGCAGCTCTAAGGCAGATACGCAGTATTTT
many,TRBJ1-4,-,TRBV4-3,CASSRRQETNEKLFF,TGCGCCAGCAGCCGCAGACAGGAAACTAATGAAAAACTGTTTTTT
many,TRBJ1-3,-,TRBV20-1,CSAPDGGNTIYF,TGCAGTGCCCCGGACGGTGGAAACACCATATATTTT
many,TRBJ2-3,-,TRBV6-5,CASSSSGDSSTDTQYF,TGTGCCAGCAGTTCCTCGGGGGATTCTAGCACAGATACGCAGTATTTT
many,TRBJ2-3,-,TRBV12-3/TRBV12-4,CASSRLDTQYF,TGTGCCAGCAGCCGTCTAGATACGCAGTATTTT
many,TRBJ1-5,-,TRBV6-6,CASSYSRETTVYQPQHF,TGTGCCAGCAGTTACTCGAGGGAAACGACAGTGTATCAGCCCCAGCATTTT
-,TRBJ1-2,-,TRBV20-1,CSARDRAVSGCTF,TGCAGTGCTAGAGACAGGGCCGTGAGTGGCTGCACCTTC
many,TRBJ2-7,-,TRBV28,CASTNRAYEQYF,TGTGCCAGCACGAACAGGGCCTACGAGCAGTACTTC
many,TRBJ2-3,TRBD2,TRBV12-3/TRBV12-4,CASRPGLAADTQYF,TGTGCCAGCAGACCCGGACTAGCTGCAGATACGCAGTATTTT
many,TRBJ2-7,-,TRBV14,CASSQDKRVFSYEQYF,TGTGCCAGCAGCCAAGATAAGCGGGTATTCTCCTACGAGCAGTACTTC
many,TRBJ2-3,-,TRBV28,CASNGGLRSTDTQYF,TGTGCCAGCAATGGGGGGCTGAGATCCACAGATACGCAGTATTTT
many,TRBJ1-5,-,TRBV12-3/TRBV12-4,CASSLVAGGQPQHF,TGTGCCAGCAGTTTAGTGGCAGGCGGGCAGCCCCAGCATTTT
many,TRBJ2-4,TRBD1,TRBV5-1,CASSPYRTGTNIQYF,TGCGCCAGCAGCCCTTATCGGACAGGGACAAACATTCAGTACTTC
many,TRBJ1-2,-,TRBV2,CASSPREGTTGYTF,TGTGCCAGCAGCCCCAGGGAGGGTACTACCGGCTACACCTTC
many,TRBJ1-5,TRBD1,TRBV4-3,CASSQDIGQDQPQHF,TGCGCCAGCAGCCAAGATATTGGACAGGATCAGCCCCAGCATTTT
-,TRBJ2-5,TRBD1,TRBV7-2,CASSLVGTGGVQTQYF,TGTGCCAGCAGCTTAGTCGGGACAGGGGGCGTACAGACCCAGTACTTC
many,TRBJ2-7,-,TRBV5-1,CASSRDPGLEQYF,TGCGCCAGCAGCAGGGATCCGGGGCTCGAGCAGTACTTC
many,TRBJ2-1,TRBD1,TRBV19,CASSFRQGEGGEQFF,TGTGCCAGTAGTTTCAGACAGGGGGAAGGGGGTGAGCAGTTCTTC
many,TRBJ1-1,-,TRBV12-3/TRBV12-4,CASSLVRTNTEAFF,TGTGCCAGCAGTTTAGTACGGACTAACACTGAAGCTTTCTTT
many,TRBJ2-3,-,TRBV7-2,CASSLTGTPSDTQYF,TGTGCCAGCAGCCTGACCGGGACTCCCTCCGATACGCAGTATTTT
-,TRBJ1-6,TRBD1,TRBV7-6,CASSRDSPINSPLHF,TGTGCCAGCAGCCGGGACAGCCCGATTAATTCACCCCTCCACTTT
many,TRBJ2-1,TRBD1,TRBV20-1,CSARQGISYNEQFF,TGCAGTGCTCGACAGGGCATCTCCTACAATGAGCAGTTCTTC
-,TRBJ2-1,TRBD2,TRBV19,CASSLTSGNEQFF,TGTGCCAGTAGTCTGACTAGCGGCAATGAGCAGTTCTTC
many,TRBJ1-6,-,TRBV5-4,CASSSNGGADSPLHF,TGTGCCAGCAGCTCTAATGGGGGCGCCGATTCACCCCTCCACTTT
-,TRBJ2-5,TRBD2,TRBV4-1,CASSQGSTSGGQETQYF,TGCGCCAGCAGCCAAGGTTCCACTAGCGGGGGACAAGAGACCCAGTACTTC
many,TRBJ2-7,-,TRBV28,CASSLLGGEQYF,TGTGCCAGCAGTTTATTAGGGGGCGAGCAGTACTTC
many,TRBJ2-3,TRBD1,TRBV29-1,CSVVGQGGTDTQYF,TGCAGCGTTGTGGGACAGGGAGGAACAGATACGCAGTATTTT
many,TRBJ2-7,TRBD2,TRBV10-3,CAISRNPGGTEPYEQYF,TGTGCCATCAGTAGAAACCCGGGGGGGACGGAACCCTACGAGCAGTACTTC